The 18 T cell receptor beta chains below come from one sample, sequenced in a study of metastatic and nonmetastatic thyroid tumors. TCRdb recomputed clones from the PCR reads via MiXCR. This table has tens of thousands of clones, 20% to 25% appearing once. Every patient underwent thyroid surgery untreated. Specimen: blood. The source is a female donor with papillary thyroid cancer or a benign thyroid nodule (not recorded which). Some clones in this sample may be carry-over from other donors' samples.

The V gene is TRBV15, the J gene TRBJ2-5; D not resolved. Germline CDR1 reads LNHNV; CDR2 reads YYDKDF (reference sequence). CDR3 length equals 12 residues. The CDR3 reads CANSRTQETQYF. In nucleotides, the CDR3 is TGTGCAAACAGCAGGACGCAAGAGACCCAGTACTTC.

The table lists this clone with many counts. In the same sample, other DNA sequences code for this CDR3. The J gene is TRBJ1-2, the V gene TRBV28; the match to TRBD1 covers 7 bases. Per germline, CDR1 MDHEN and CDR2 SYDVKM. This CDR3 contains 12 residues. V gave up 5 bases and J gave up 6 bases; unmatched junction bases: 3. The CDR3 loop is CASSGGGNGYTF. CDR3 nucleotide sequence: TGTGCCAGCAGTGGAGGGGGCAATGGCTACACCTTC.

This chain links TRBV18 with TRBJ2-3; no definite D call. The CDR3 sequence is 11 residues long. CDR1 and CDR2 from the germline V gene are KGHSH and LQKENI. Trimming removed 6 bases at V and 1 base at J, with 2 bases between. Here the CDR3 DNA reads TGTGCCAGCTCTCGCACAGATACGCAGTATTTT. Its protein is CASSRTDTQYF.

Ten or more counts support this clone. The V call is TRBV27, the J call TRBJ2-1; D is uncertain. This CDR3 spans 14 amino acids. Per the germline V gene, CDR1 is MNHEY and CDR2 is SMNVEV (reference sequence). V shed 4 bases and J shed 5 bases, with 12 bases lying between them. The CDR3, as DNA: TGTGCCAGCAGTTCCAGACGATTTAACAATGAGCAGTTCTTC. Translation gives CASSSRRFNNEQFF.

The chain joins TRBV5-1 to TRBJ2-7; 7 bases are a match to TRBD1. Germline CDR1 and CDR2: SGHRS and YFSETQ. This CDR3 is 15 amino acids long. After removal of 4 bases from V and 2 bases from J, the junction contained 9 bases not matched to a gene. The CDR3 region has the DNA TGCGCCAGCAGCCTCGACAGGGCTCCCCCCTACGAGCAGTACTTC. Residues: CASSLDRAPPYEQYF.

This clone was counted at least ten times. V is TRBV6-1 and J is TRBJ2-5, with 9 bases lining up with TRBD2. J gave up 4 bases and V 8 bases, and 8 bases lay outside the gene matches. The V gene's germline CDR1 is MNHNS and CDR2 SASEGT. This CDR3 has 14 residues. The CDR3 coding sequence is TGTGCCAGCTCCCTTAGCGGGAGAGGAGAGACCCAGTACTTC. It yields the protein CASSLSGRGETQYF.

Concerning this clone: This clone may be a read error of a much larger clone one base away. The chain's CDR3 is CASSHTGTGNTGELFF. CDR3 bases: TGTGCCAGCAGCCATACCGGGACCGGGAACACCGGGGAGCTGTTTTTT. The V call is TRBV6-1, the J call TRBJ2-2, with D possibly called TRBD1 or TRBD2 (5 bases each). Per germline, CDR1 MNHNS and CDR2 SASEGT. CDR3 size: 16 residues. Trimming removed 6 bases from V and 1 base from J, with 15 bases in between.

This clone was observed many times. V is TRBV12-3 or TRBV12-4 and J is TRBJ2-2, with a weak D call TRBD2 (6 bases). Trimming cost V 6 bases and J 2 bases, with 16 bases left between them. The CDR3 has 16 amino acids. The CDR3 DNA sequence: TGTGCCAGCAGGGGGACTGAGCTCCCAAACACCGGGGAGCTGTTTTTT. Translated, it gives CASRGTELPNTGELFF.

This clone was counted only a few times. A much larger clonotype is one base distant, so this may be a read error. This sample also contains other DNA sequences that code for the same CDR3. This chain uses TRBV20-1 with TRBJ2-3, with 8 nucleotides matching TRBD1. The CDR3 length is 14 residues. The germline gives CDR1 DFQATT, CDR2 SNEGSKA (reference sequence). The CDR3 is CSARQGARTDTQYF. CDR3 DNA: TGTAGTGCTAGGCAGGGGGCCCGCACAGATACGCAGTATTTT.

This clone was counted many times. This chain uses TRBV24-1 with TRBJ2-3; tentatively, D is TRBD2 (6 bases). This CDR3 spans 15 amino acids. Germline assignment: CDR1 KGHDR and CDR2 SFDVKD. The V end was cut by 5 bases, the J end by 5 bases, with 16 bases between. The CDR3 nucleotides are TGTGCCACCAGTGGCGCGGGACGGAGTGGAGATACGCAGTATTTT. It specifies CATSGAGRSGDTQYF.

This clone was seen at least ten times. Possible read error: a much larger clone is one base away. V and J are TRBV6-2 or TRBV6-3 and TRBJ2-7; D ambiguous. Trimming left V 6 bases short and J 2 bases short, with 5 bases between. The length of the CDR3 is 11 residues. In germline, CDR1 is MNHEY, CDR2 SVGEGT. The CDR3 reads CASSYTYEQYF. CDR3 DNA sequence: TGTGCCAGCAGCTACACCTACGAGCAGTACTTC.

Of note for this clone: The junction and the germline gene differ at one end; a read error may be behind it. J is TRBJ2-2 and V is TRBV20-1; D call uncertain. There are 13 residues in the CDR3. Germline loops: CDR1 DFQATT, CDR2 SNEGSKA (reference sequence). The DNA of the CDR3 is TGCAGTGCTAGAAACCCGAACACCGGTGAGCCGTTTTTT. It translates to CSARNPNTGEPFF.

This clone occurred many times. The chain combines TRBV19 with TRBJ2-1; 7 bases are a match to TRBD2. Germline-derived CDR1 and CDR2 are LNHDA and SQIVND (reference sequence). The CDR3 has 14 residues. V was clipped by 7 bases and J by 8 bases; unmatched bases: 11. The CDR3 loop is CASTWREGRDEQFF. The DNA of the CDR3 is TGTGCCAGTACGTGGAGGGAGGGCCGCGATGAGCAGTTCTTC.

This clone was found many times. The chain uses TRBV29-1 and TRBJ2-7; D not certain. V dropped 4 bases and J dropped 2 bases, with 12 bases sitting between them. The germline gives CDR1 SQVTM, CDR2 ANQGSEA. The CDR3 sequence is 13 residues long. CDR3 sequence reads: CSVGRRAAYEQYF. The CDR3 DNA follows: TGCAGCGTTGGGAGACGGGCGGCCTACGAGCAGTACTTC.

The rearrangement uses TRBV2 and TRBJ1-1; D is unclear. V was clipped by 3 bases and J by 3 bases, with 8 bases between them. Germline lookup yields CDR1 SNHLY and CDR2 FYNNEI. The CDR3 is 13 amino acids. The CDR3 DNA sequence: TGTGCCAGCAGTGATCTCGGCGACACTGAAGCTTTCTTT. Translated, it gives CASSDLGDTEAFF.

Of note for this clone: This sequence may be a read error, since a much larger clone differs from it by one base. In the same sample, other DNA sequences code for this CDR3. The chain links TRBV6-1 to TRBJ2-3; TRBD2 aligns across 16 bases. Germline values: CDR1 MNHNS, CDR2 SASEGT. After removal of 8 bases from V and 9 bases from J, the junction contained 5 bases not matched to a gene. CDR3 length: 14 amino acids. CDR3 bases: TGTGCCAGCGGGACTAGCGGGGGGGGAGGCACGCAGTATTTT. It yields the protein CASGTSGGGGTQYF.

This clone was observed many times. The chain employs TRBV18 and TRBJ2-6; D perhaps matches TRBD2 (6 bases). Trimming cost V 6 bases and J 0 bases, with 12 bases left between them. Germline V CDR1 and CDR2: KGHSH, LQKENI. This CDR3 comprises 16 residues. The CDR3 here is CASSPRDFSGANVLTF. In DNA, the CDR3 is TGTGCCAGCTCTCCTCGGGACTTCTCTGGGGCCAACGTCCTGACTTTC.

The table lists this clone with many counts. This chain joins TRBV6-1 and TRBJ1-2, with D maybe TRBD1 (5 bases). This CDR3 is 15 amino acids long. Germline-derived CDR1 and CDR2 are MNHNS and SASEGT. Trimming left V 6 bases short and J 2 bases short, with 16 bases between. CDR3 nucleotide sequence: TGTGCCAGCAGCGGACCGGGGCGGCAAAACTATGGCTACACCTTC. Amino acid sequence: CASSGPGRQNYGYTF.